The clone carrying this T cell receptor beta chain was seen at least ten times. TCRdb reprocessed the reads via MiXCR and lists one record per CDR3 protein. The sample contains fewer than 250,000 distinct CDR3 sequences, over 9% of which appear only once. The data originate from a study of T cell repertoires in cytomegalovirus infection. CDR3 length equals 13 residues. Germline CDR1 reads MDHEN; CDR2 reads SYDVKM. V was pared by 2 bases and J by 8 bases, with 12 bases between. Material: PBMCs. This sequence joins TRBV28 and TRBJ1-2, with D uncertain. The sequence was collected from a human donor in good health (CMV status not recorded). Some clones in this sample may be carry-over from other donors' samples. CDR3 nucleotides: TGTGCCAGCAGTTTAGCCGATATTAGGGGCTACACCTTC. Translation gives CASSLADIRGYTF.